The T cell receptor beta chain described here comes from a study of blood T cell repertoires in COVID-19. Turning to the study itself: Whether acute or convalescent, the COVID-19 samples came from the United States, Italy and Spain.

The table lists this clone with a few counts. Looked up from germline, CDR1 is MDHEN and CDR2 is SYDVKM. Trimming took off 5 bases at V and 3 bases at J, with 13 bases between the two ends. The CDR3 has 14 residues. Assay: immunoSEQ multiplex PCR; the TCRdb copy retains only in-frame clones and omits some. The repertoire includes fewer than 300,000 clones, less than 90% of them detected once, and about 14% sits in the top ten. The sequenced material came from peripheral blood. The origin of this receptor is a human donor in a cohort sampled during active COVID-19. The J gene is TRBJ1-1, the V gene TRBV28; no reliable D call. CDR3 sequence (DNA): TGTGCCAGCAGTGTGCCCCATGAGGACACTGAAGCTTTCTTT. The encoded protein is CASSVPHEDTEAFF.